The clone carrying this T cell receptor (beta chain) was observed a handful of times. Its specificity is unknown. Time point denoted: persistent/refractory GD, antithyroid drugs over 5 years with positive TRAb. Making the TCR library involved RNA that had been extracted from PBMCs. This record comes from a study of regulatory T cells in long-lasting Graves disease. At the level of the study: The criterion for persistent Graves' disease was over 5 years of antithyroid drugs with positive TSH receptor antibodies. Study results and limitations: Segments TRBV28, TRBJ1-2 and TRBJ2-5 showed preferential usage in persistent disease.

Through Arm-PCR of CDR3 regions and iRepertoire HTBI primers, TCR beta libraries were built. TCRdb independently ran MiXCR on the multiplex PCR reads; one entry per CDR3 protein. The sample has 400,000 to 500,000 distinct CDR3 sequences, approximately 23% seen once. Trimming cost V 3 bases and J 1 base, with 7 bases left between them. The CDR3 covers 13 residues. The germline V gene encodes CDR1 SGHTA and CDR2 FQGNSA. V and J are TRBV7-2 and TRBJ2-7, with D unclear. The receptor was derived from a female donor with Graves disease. Specimen: peripheral blood mononuclear cells (PBMCs), collected when the disease was refractory, from a patient treated with antithyroid drugs. The CDR3 here is CASSLTPSYEQYF. For the CDR3, the DNA is TGTGCCAGCAGCTTGACCCCTTCCTACGAGCAGTACTTC.